One and the same sample provided the 7 T cell receptor beta chains below, sequenced in a study of control samples from healthy donors and cancer patients. TCRdb's copy holds only in-frame clones and misses some; the assay was immunoSEQ multiplex PCR. The data show tens of thousands of clones, about 95% seen once. The specimen sequenced was blood. Receptors were obtained from a man between 25 and 39 years old in good health.

This clone was observed a handful of times. This chain joins TRBV7-2 and TRBJ1-5, with D unclear. Germline V gene lookup returns CDR1 SGHTA and CDR2 FQGNSA. The CDR3 runs 15 residues. The V end was cut by 1 base, the J end by 6 bases, with 13 bases between. CDR3: CASSLGVVHGQPQHF. The CDR3, as DNA: TGTGCCAGCAGCTTAGGGGTAGTTCACGGTCAGCCCCAGCATTTT.

V is TRBV5-1 and J is TRBJ1-5; D possibly corresponds to TRBD1 (5 bases). This CDR3 contains 14 residues. Trimming removed 5 bases at V and 7 bases at J, with 16 bases between. CDR1 and CDR2 (germline): SGHRS, YFSETQ. CDR3 DNA: TGCGCCAGCAGTCCGGGCCATCAGGGCCAGCCCCAGCATTTT. Encoded protein: CASSPGHQGQPQHF.

This clone has just one count. The rearrangement uses TRBV24-1 and TRBJ2-1; D remains ambiguous. Germline-derived CDR1 and CDR2 are KGHDR and SFDVKD. Trimming removed 3 bases from V and 15 bases from J, with 11 bases in between. This CDR3 contains 11 residues. The CDR3 spells CATSDPFSLFF. CDR3 nucleotides: TGTGCCACCAGTGATCCGTTCAGTCTGTTCTTC.

The chain has TRBV9 and TRBJ2-3, with D unresolved. V lost 0 bases, J lost 2 bases, and 7 bases lay in between. The CDR3 spans 14 residues. Per the germline V gene, CDR1 is SGDLS and CDR2 is YYNGEE. CDR3 DNA: TGTGCCAGCAGCGTAGTTGAGGACACAGATACGCAGTATTTT. Translated, it gives CASSVVEDTDTQYF.

The chain recombines TRBV10-3 with TRBJ2-3; TRBD1 is a possible D gene (5 bases). The CDR3 runs to 13 residues. V lost 6 bases, J lost 0 bases, and 7 bases lay in between. Germline CDR1 is ENHRY and CDR2 is SYGVKD. The CDR3 sequence is CAIRSGSTDTQYF. Written as DNA, the CDR3 is TGTGCCATCAGATCAGGGAGCACAGATACGCAGTATTTT.

This clone was seen just once. The CDR3 DNA follows: TGTGCCAGCAGCTTATCCCCACTAGCGGGAGATTCCTACAATGAGCAGTTCTTC. This encodes CASSLSPLAGDSYNEQFF. The genes are TRBV5-5 and TRBJ2-1, with 11 bases lining up with TRBD2. Germline V CDR1 and CDR2: SGHKS, YYEKEE (reference sequence). There are 18 residues in the CDR3. With 2 bases clipped from V and 1 base from J, the junction kept 8 bases outside the gene matches.

Turning to this clone: A read error may account for a junction end that differs from germline. The chain is built from TRBV4-1 and TRBJ2-7, with D perhaps being TRBD1 or TRBD2 (5 bases each). Germline V gene data show CDR1 as MGHRA and CDR2 as YSYEKL. This CDR3 contains 16 residues. This chain's CDR3 is CASSPIPGRIPYGQYF. Here the CDR3 DNA reads TGCGCCAGCAGCCCGATTCCGGGGCGTATCCCCTACGGGCAGTACTTC.